This record looks at one T cell receptor (beta chain) sequence and its context. Its antigen is undetermined. This entry comes from a study of cytotoxic CD8 clonotypes in ibrutinib-treated CLL. CDR3 length: 15 amino acids. The V end lost 4 bases, the J end lost 8 bases, and 19 bases lay between the germline ends. CDR1 and CDR2 (germline): SGDLS, YYNGEE. Study-wide results and limits: Ibrutinib response saw clonality rise, and progression saw it return toward baseline.

Profiled with immunoSEQ multiplex PCR; TCRdb holds only in-frame clones, not every one. In the table there are fewer than 50,000 clones, approximately 51% of which are singletons. The sequence came from a human donor with chronic lymphocytic leukemia. V is TRBV9 and J is TRBJ2-1; TRBD1 is a possible D gene (5 bases). The sample here was PBMCs, taken after 12 months of ibrutinib treatment. CDR3 region: CASSLLGLHLDEQFF. The CDR3 DNA is TGTGCCAGCAGCCTCCTGGGGCTCCACTTGGATGAGCAGTTCTTC.